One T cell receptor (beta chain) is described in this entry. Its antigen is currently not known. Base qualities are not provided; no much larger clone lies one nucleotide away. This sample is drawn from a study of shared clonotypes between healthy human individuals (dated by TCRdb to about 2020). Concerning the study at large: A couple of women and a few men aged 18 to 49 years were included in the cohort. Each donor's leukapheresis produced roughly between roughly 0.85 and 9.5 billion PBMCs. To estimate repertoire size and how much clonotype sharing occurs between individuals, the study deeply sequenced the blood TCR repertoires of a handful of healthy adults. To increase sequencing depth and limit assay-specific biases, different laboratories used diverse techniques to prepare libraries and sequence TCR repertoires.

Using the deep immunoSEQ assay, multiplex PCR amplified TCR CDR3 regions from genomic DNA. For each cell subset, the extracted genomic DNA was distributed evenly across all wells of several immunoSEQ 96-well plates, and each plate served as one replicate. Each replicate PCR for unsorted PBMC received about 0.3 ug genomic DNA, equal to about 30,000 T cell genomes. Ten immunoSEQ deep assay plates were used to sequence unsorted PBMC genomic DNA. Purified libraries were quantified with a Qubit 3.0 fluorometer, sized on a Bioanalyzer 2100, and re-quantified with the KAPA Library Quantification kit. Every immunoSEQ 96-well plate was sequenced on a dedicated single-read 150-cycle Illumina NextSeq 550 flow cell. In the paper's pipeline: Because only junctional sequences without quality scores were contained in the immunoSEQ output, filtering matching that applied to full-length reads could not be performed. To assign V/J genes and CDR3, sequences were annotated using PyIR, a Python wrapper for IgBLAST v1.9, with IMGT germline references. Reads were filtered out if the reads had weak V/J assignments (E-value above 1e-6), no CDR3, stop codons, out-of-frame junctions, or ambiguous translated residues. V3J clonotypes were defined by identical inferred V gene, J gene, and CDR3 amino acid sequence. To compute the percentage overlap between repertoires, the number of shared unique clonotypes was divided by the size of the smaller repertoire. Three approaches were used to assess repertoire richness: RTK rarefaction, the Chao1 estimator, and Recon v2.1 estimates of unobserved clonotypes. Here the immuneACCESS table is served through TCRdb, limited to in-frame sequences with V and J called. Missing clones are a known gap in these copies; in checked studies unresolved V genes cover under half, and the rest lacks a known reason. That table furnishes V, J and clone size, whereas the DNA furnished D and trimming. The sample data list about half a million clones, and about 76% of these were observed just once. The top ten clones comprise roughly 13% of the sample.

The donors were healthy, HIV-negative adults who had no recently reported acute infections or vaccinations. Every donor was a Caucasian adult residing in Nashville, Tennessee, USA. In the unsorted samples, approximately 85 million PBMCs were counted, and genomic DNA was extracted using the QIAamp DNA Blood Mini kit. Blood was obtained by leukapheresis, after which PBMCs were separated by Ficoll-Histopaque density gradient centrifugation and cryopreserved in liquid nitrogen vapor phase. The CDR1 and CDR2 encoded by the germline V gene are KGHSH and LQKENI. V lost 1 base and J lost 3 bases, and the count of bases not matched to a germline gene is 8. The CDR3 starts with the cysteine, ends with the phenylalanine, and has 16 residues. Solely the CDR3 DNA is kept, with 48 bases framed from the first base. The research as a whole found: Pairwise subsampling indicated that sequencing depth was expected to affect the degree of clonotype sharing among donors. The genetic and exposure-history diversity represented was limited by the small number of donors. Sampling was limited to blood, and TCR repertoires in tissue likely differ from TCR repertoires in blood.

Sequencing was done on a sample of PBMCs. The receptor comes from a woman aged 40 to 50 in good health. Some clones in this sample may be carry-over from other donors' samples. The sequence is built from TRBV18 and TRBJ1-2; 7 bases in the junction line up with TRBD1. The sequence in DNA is TGTGCCAGCTCACCACTCGAGACAGGGTCAGACTATGGCTACACCTTC. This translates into CASSPLETGSDYGYTF.